Listed below are T cell receptor beta chains from one sample, sequenced in a study of shared clonotypes between healthy human individuals. Clones were read by immunoSEQ multiplex PCR, and TCRdb kept only the in-frame ones, dropping some. Of millions of clones in the sample, about 95% were seen once. The sample was naive CD8+ T cells sorted from blood. Receptor source: a man younger than 35 in good health. Both conserved end residues are part of each CDR3. D genes are given only for firm matches. A clone size is listed for some rows: how often the clone was seen (once, few, many), or a class if it is expanded.

>-|TRBV27|TRBJ2-3|once
TGTGCCAGCAGCGGGGGCCCAGATACGCAGTATTTT
CASSGGPDTQYF
>TRBD1|TRBV6-5|TRBJ2-7|-
TGTGCCAGCAGTTCCTCGACAGGGTGGGTCGAGCAGTACTTC
CASSSSTGWVEQYF
>-|TRBV9|TRBJ1-1|-
TGTGCCAGCAGCGCGGGAGGTGAAGCTTTCTTT
CASSAGGEAFF
>TRBD2|TRBV5-1|TRBJ2-7|-
TGCGCCAGCAGCTCCCCGACTAGCGGGAGGGACTACGAGCAGTACTTC
CASSSPTSGRDYEQYF
>TRBD2|TRBV19|TRBJ2-7|-
TGTGCCAGTAGGGCCGGGACTAGCGGTTTCTACGAGCAGTACTTC
CASRAGTSGFYEQYF
>TRBD2|TRBV6-1|TRBJ2-3|-
TGTGCCAGCAGTGAGCTCCAGATGACTAGCGGGGATGTTGATACGCAGTATTTT
CASSELQMTSGDVDTQYF
>TRBD2|TRBV28|TRBJ2-5|once
TGTGCCAGCAGCCCCGGAGTAGCGGGGGTCCAAGAGACCCAGTACTTC
CASSPGVAGVQETQYF
>TRBD2|TRBV28|TRBJ2-3|-
TGTGCCAGCAGTCCCGGGACTAGCGGCTCCTCGGAGTATTTT
CASSPGTSGSSEYF
>TRBD2|TRBV19|TRBJ2-3|-
TGTGCCAGTAGTACTGTCGGACTAGCGGGGGCCACAGATACGCAGTATTTT
CASSTVGLAGATDTQYF
>TRBD1|TRBV4-3|TRBJ1-6|-
TGCGCCAGCAGCCAAGGAACAGGGGTAGATTCACCCCTCCACTTT
CASSQGTGVDSPLHF
>-|TRBV19|TRBJ2-7|-
TGTGCCAGTAGTATCAGCGGTTTCTACGAGCAGTACTTC
CASSISGFYEQYF
>-|TRBV21-1|TRBJ2-7|-
TGTGCCAGCAGCAAAGAGAAGGGACAGGGCTACGAGCAGTACTTC
CASSKEKGQGYEQYF
>-|TRBV7-8|TRBJ2-5|-
TGTGCCAGCAGTCCGGGCCCCCCTGGGGAGACCCAGTACTTC
CASSPGPPGETQYF
>TRBD1|TRBV30|TRBJ1-2|-
TGTGCCTGGAGCTCGACAGGGGCAGACTACACCTTC
CAWSSTGADYTF
>-|TRBV5-6|TRBJ1-1|-
TGTGCCAGCAGCTTGCCAAATAGCCCTTGGGACACTGAAGCTTTCTTT
CASSLPNSPWDTEAFF
>-|TRBV19|TRBJ2-7|-
TGTGCCAGTAGTATAGGCGGGACAGCAACTTACGAGCAGTACTTC
CASSIGGTATYEQYF
>-|TRBV6-5|TRBJ2-3|-
TGTGCCAGCAGTTGGGACTCCACAGATACGCAGTATTTT
CASSWDSTDTQYF
>-|TRBV7-6|TRBJ2-2|-
TGTGCCAGCAGCTTAGGGACCAACACCGGGGAGCTGTTTTTT
CASSLGTNTGELFF
>TRBD2|TRBV6-1|TRBJ2-5|once
TGTGCCAGCAGTGAAACAAGGCGGGGGGAGACCCAGTACTTC
CASSETRRGETQYF
>TRBD1|TRBV27|TRBJ2-7|-
TGTGCCAGCAGTTATGACGGACAGGGGGAGTCCTACGAGCAGTACTTC
CASSYDGQGESYEQYF
>-|TRBV19|TRBJ2-1|-
TGTGCCAGTTACACTCTATGCCCCGAGCAGTTCTTC
CASYTLCPEQFF
>-|TRBV11-2|TRBJ2-7|-
TGTGCCAGCAGCTTAGGGGCAGCATACGAGCAGTACTTC
CASSLGAAYEQYF
>TRBD1|TRBV9|TRBJ2-7|-
TGTGCCAGCAGCGCCGAACCCGGGACAGGGCCTTACGAGCAGTACTTC
CASSAEPGTGPYEQYF
>TRBD1|TRBV11-2|TRBJ1-2|-
TGTGCCAGCAGCCTAGAGACAGGGATACCTGGCTACACCTTC
CASSLETGIPGYTF
>TRBD2|TRBV5-4|TRBJ2-5|-
TGTGCCAGCAGCTTTGCGGGAGGGAGTGGAGAGACCCAGTACTTC
CASSFAGGSGETQYF
>TRBD2|TRBV9|TRBJ2-7|-
TGTGCCAGCAGCGGGGAGGGACTTACCACCCACGAGCAGTACTTC
CASSGEGLTTHEQYF
>-|TRBV19|TRBJ1-1|-
TGTGCCAGTACCCCCTCCCCGACAGTGAACACTGAAGCTTTCTTT
CASTPSPTVNTEAFF
>-|TRBV27|TRBJ2-3|-
TGTGCCAGCAGTGGGGAGGGGGGACCCACAGATACGCAGTATTTT
CASSGEGGPTDTQYF
>-|TRBV5-4|TRBJ2-3|-
TGTGCCAGCAGCTCGCAGCAGGGGAGGACAGATACGCAGTATTTT
CASSSQQGRTDTQYF
>TRBD1|TRBV5-1|TRBJ2-7|-
TGCGCCAGCAGCCAGGGACAGGGGCCCCGGAACGAGCAGTACTTC
CASSQGQGPRNEQYF
>TRBD1|TRBV5-1|TRBJ1-5|-
TGCGCCAGCAGCTTTGAGGGGGCTGACAATCAGCCCCAGCATTTT
CASSFEGADNQPQHF
>-|TRBV11-2|TRBJ2-7|-
TGTGCCCGTACTAGACAGCACTCCTACGAGCAGTACTTC
CARTRQHSYEQYF
>-|TRBV6-6|TRBJ2-7|once
TGTGCCAGCAGTTACTCGGCTAGCAGCTACGAGCAGTACTTC
CASSYSASSYEQYF
>-|TRBV30|TRBJ2-4|-
TGTGCCTGGAGTCTAGCTTTAGCCAAAAACATTCAGTACTTC
CAWSLALAKNIQYF
>TRBD1|TRBV29-1|TRBJ2-3|-
TGCAGCGTTGGGGGACAGGACGGGGCAGATACGCAGTATTTT
CSVGGQDGADTQYF
>TRBD2|TRBV30|TRBJ2-3|-
TGTGCCTGGAACCCATGGACCTACCAACCGGGACTAGCAGGGGATACGCAGTATTTT
CAWNPWTYQPGLAGDTQYF
>-|TRBV30|TRBJ2-3|-
TGTGCCTGGAGTGTAACAGCCGCAGATACGCAGTATTTT
CAWSVTAADTQYF
>-|TRBV6-1|TRBJ1-1|-
TGTGCCAGCAGTGTTCCCGAAGGGCAGAGAGCTTTCTTT
CASSVPEGQRAFF
>-|TRBV20-1|TRBJ1-2|-
TGCAGTGCCTCTAGTTGGTATGGCTACACCTTC
CSASSWYGYTF
>TRBD2|TRBV9|TRBJ2-3|-
TGTGCCAGCAGCGTAGTGCGGGGGGGCGGCACAGATACGCAGTATTTT
CASSVVRGGGTDTQYF
>-|TRBV13|TRBJ2-1|once
TGTGCCAGCAGCTTAGCCGGGGAGGGGGATGAGCAGTTCTTC
CASSLAGEGDEQFF
>TRBD2|TRBV9|TRBJ2-3|-
TGTGCGACGACTCGGGGGGAGACTAGCACAGATACGCAGTATTTT
CATTRGETSTDTQYF
>-|TRBV28|TRBJ1-1|-
TGTGCCAGCCAGTCGAACACTGAAGCTTTCTTT
CASQSNTEAFF
>TRBD1|TRBV5-4|TRBJ2-7|-
TGTGCCAGCAGCACTCAGGACAGGCCCTACGAGCAGTACTTC
CASSTQDRPYEQYF
>TRBD1|TRBV7-9|TRBJ1-4|-
TGTGCCAGCAGCTTAGGGTCCGGGACAGTGAATGAAAAACTGTTTTTT
CASSLGSGTVNEKLFF
>-|TRBV11-2|TRBJ2-7|-
TGTGCCAGCAGCGAGCAGGGTGGGCTCGGCTCCTACGAGCAGTACTTC
CASSEQGGLGSYEQYF
>TRBD2|TRBV6-1|TRBJ2-1|-
TGTGCCAGCAGTGAAGAGGCGACTAGCGGGAGGATCCGACAGTTCTTC
CASSEEATSGRIRQFF
>TRBD2|TRBV4-1|TRBJ2-4|-
TGCGCCAGCAGCCACCCTAGCGGCATAAACATTCAGTACTTC
CASSHPSGINIQYF
>-|TRBV4-3|TRBJ2-1|-
TGCGCCAGCAGCCAAGAGCCCGTTAGCGCGAGCTCCTACAATGAGCAGTTCTTC
CASSQEPVSASSYNEQFF
>-|TRBV20-1|TRBJ2-2|-
TGCAGTGCTAAAAACACCGGGGAGCTGTTTTTT
CSAKNTGELFF
>-|TRBV27|TRBJ2-7|-
TGTGCCAGCAGTCCTATCCGGACGGCCATCTTCGGCGAGCAGTACTTC
CASSPIRTAIFGEQYF
>-|TRBV4-1|TRBJ1-1|-
TGCGCCAGCAGCCAAGATCAGGGTTCGGGGACTGAAGCTTTCTTT
CASSQDQGSGTEAFF
>-|TRBV7-9|TRBJ2-3|once
TGTGCCAGCAGCCCTCCCCTAGCGACCCTTGGCACAGATACGCAGTATTTT
CASSPPLATLGTDTQYF
>-|TRBV4-1|TRBJ1-2|-
TGCGCCAGCAGCCAACCGGGGACGGGCCTATATGGCTACACCTTC
CASSQPGTGLYGYTF